This T cell receptor beta chain comes out of a study of blood T cell repertoires in COVID-19. The CDR3 is 14 residues long. J was trimmed by 6 bases and V by 4 bases; bases with no gene match: 6. Looked up from germline, CDR1 is LGHDT and CDR2 is YNNKEL (reference sequence). Data came from immunoSEQ multiplex PCR; TCRdb stores just in-frame clones and leaves some out. The sample includes about 93,000 clones, roughly nine tenths seen only once; the top ten take roughly 5%. This TCR was recovered from a man in his sixties with COVID-19, enrolled during active disease. Sample: peripheral blood. The chain joins TRBV3-1 (or the pseudogene TRBV3-2) to TRBJ2-7; 10 bases agree with TRBD1. CDR3 amino acids: CASSPRDRGGEQYF. The CDR3 DNA sequence: TGTGCCAGCAGCCCTAGGGACAGGGGTGGCGAGCAGTACTTC.